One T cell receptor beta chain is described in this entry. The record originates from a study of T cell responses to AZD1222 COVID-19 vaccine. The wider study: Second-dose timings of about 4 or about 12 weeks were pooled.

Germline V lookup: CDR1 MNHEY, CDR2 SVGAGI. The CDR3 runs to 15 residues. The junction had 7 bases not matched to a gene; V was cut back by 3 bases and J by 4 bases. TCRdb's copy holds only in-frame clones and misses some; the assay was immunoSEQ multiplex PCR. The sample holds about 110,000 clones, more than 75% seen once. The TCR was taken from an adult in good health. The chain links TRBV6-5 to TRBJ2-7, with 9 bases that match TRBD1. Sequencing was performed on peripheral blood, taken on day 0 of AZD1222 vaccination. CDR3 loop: CASSYTGGAHYEQYF. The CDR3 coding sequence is TGTGCCAGCAGTTATACAGGGGGCGCTCATTACGAGCAGTACTTC.